What follows is one T cell receptor (beta chain) and its context. Its cognate antigen is unknown. An input of roughly 0.5 to 1 ug of RNA was subjected to reverse transcription using random hexamers. TCRdb called the immunoSEQ multiplex PCR reads again in MiXCR, with one record for every CDR3 protein. The sample shows roughly 130,000 distinct CDR3 sequences, over 90% of them seen only once. These data originate in a study of CD8 T cells in Susac syndrome. Study-wide results and caveats: In its TCR sequencing and HLA analysis, the study acknowledged that the number of individuals was relatively small. In Susac syndrome, the CD4+ T cell repertoires did not show clonal expansion.

This CDR3 has 14 amino acids. J lost 3 bases, V lost 7 bases, and 5 bases had no gene match. CDR1 and CDR2 from the germline V gene are MNHNY and SVGAGI (reference sequence). Sequencing of TCR beta covered CD8+ and CD4+ T cells obtained from blood. Susac syndrome patients met recently defined diagnostic criteria for definite or probable disease. Sequencing was carried out using CD4+ T cells from PBMCs. This sequence was found in a human donor with Susac syndrome. The chain couples TRBV6-6 to TRBJ2-1; 8 bases align to TRBD1. Here the CDR3 DNA reads TGTGCCAGCAAGGACAGGGTAAACTACAATGAGCAGTTCTTC. Protein sequence: CASKDRVNYNEQFF.